These 13 T cell receptor beta chains were all obtained from the same sample, sequenced in a study of shared clonotypes between healthy human individuals. The repertoire was sequenced with immunoSEQ multiplex PCR; TCRdb's copy has only in-frame clones and lacks some. The sample lists approximately 940,000 clones; 60% to 85% were seen once. Specimen: memory CD4+ T cells sorted from blood. The subset is: CD45RA-negative fraction. These receptor sequences come from a man between 18 and 29 years old in good health.

The CDR3 coding sequence is TGTGCCAGCAGTTCCCGGGACAGCCGACCCTACGAGCAGTACTTC. Amino acids: CASSSRDSRPYEQYF. V gene TRBV27 combines with J gene TRBJ2-7; 7 bases are a match to TRBD1. This CDR3 contains 15 residues. The germline CDR1 and CDR2 sequences are MNHEY and SMNVEV (reference sequence). Losses at the gene ends were 4 bases for V and 2 bases for J; bases not matched to a gene: 8.

A few counts support this clone. The chain carries TRBV6-5 and TRBJ2-1, with a tentative D call TRBD1 (6 bases). V was cut by 6 bases and J by 4 bases, with 10 bases left in between. Germline values: CDR1 MNHEY, CDR2 SVGAGI. The CDR3 extends over 13 amino acids. CDR3 nucleotide sequence: TGTGCCAGCAGCCAAACAGGGTACAATGAGCAGTTCTTC. It yields the protein CASSQTGYNEQFF.

This clone was recorded many times. The rearrangement uses TRBV2 and TRBJ1-2; maybe TRBD1 (6 bases). Germline lookup yields CDR1 SNHLY and CDR2 FYNNEI. Trimming removed 3 bases from V and 8 bases from J, with 16 bases in between. The CDR3 contains 14 residues. CDR3 sequence (DNA): TGTGCCAGCAGTGACTCAGGGGTGAGGAACGGCTACACCTTC. Its translation is CASSDSGVRNGYTF. The variable domain in full, with the rest retrieved from reference TRBV2 and TRBJ1-2, is EPEVTQTPSHQVTQMGQEVILRCVPISNHLYFYWYRQILGQKVEFLVSFYNNEISEKSEIFDDQFSVERPDGSNFTLKIRSTKLEDSAMYFCASSDSGVRNGYTFGSGTRLTVV.

The chain has TRBV6-5 and TRBJ1-2; D gene unclear. With 4 bases removed from V and 2 bases from J, the gap between germline ends came to 11 bases. This CDR3 region has 14 residues. Germline V lookup: CDR1 MNHEY, CDR2 SVGAGI. This CDR3 is CASSLQSPNYGYTF. The CDR3 DNA reads TGTGCCAGCAGTTTACAGTCACCCAACTATGGCTACACCTTC.

The chain recombines TRBV5-1 with TRBJ2-7, with TRBD1 matching 7 bases. CDR1 and CDR2 (germline): SGHRS, YFSETQ. This CDR3 contains 14 residues. V shed 4 bases and J 0 bases; nucleotides not matched to a gene: 4. The CDR3 region has the DNA TGCGCCAGCAGCACGGGACAGACCTCCTACGAGCAGTACTTC. This gives the protein CASSTGQTSYEQYF. The complete variable domain, with remaining parts taken from reference TRBV5-1 and TRBJ2-7, reads KAGVTQTPRYLIKTRGQQVTLSCSPISGHRSVSWYQQTPGQGLQFLFEYFSETQRNKGNFPGRFSGRQFSNSRSEMNVSTLELGDSALYLCASSTGQTSYEQYFGPGTRLTVT.

Here the CDR3 reads CASSQEGTGNNEQFF. In DNA, the CDR3 is TGCGCCAGCAGCCAAGAAGGGACTGGAAACAATGAGCAGTTCTTC. This rearrangement joins TRBV4-1 to TRBJ2-1; D may be TRBD2 (6 bases). CDR3 length: 15 amino acids. V was shortened by 0 bases and J by 5 bases, with 11 bases between the two germline ends. CDR1 and CDR2 from the germline V gene are MGHRA and YSYEKL.

The rearrangement uses TRBV29-1 and TRBJ2-7, with 9 bases that match TRBD1. The CDR3 loop spans 12 amino acids. With 8 bases clipped from V and 5 bases from J, the junction kept 7 bases outside the gene matches. Germline CDR1 is SQVTM and CDR2 is ANQGSEA. In nucleotides, the CDR3 is TGCAGCATCAGGACAGGGGTAGACGAGCAGTACTTC. Its translation is CSIRTGVDEQYF.

The rearrangement uses TRBV7-2 and TRBJ2-7; 8 bases map to TRBD2. After removal of 4 bases from V and 3 bases from J, the junction contained 8 bases not matched to a gene. Germline V gene lookup returns CDR1 SGHTA and CDR2 FQGNSA. This CDR3 has 15 residues. CDR3 sequence (DNA): TGTGCCAGCAGCTCCAGAAGCGGGAGAGGCTACGAGCAGTACTTC. Its translation is CASSSRSGRGYEQYF. Drawing the rest from reference TRBV7-2 and TRBJ2-7, the complete variable domain is GAGVSQSPSNKVTEKGKDVELRCDPISGHTALYWYRQSLGQGLEFLIYFQGNSAPDKSGLPSDRFSAERTGGSVSTLTIQRTQQEDSAVYLCASSSRSGRGYEQYFGPGTRLTVT.

Comment on this clone: The sample contains more than one DNA sequence encoding this CDR3. The CDR3 protein is CASSGQLNTEAFF. CDR3 sequence (DNA): TGTGCCAGCAGTGGACAGTTGAACACTGAAGCTTTCTTT. The chain combines TRBV6-1 with TRBJ1-1, with a weak D call TRBD1 (5 bases). Trimming left V 4 bases short and J 0 bases short, with 6 bases between. In germline, CDR1 is MNHNS, CDR2 SASEGT. The CDR3 covers 13 residues.

The count of this clone is one. The chain uses TRBV9 and TRBJ2-3; D is perhaps TRBD1 or TRBD2 (5 bases each). The CDR3 totals 15 residues. Trimming took off 0 bases at V and 1 base at J, with 9 bases between the two ends. From germline, CDR1 is SGDLS and CDR2 YYNGEE. The CDR3 region is CASSVGQGRTDTQYF. DNA for the CDR3: TGTGCCAGCAGCGTAGGCCAGGGACGCACAGATACGCAGTATTTT.

This clone has more than one count but fewer than ten. The chain uses TRBV7-9 and TRBJ2-7; a possible D gene is TRBD2 (5 bases). V was shortened by 5 bases and J by 3 bases, with 11 bases between the two germline ends. Germline assignment: CDR1 SEHNR and CDR2 FQNEAQ (reference sequence). CDR3 size: 13 residues. The CDR3 nucleotides are TGTGCCAGCAGCGCCCGGACTTTCTACGAGCAGTACTTC. Amino acids: CASSARTFYEQYF.

The V gene is TRBV19, the J gene TRBJ1-3; maybe TRBD1 (6 bases). CDR1 LNHDA and CDR2 SQIVND come from the germline V gene (reference sequence). This CDR3 spans 14 amino acids. V dropped 4 bases and J dropped 2 bases, with 9 bases sitting between them. The CDR3 sequence: CASSTQGTGNTIYF. For the CDR3, the DNA is TGTGCCAGTAGTACCCAGGGGACTGGAAACACCATATATTTT.

This chain links TRBV10-3 with TRBJ1-2; no definite D call. Between the trimmed V and J ends, which lost 8 bases and 8 bases, there was a span of 15 bases. This CDR3 is built from 12 residues. CDR1 is ENHRY and CDR2 is SYGVKD in the germline V gene. In DNA, the CDR3 is TGTGCCATCTCTCCAGGACCCTCGGGCTACACCTTC. Protein: CAISPGPSGYTF.